This T cell receptor (beta chain) emerged from a study of blood T cell repertoires in COVID-19 (dated by TCRdb to 2018 to 2020). Study-level background: Collaborator samples came from the United States, Italy and Spain and covered acute and convalescent phases of COVID-19. The repertoires were released in a freely available public database intended as a resource for research on the immune response to SARS-CoV-2. The samples were drawn from two sources: the first 160 participants of the ongoing ImmuneRACE study, and 1,000 to 1,500 subjects contributed by 6 global collaborators. Where available, HLA class I and class II types were obtained from metadata supplied by the sample provider rather than from assay-based typing. The material from the prospective study consisted of cDNA or gDNA derived from T cells, B-cell-depleted T cells, or PBMCs. Deeply sampled blood TCRbeta repertoires from subjects exposed to, actively infected with, or recovered from COVID-19 were included in the dataset. Nearly every sample came with metadata listing a de-identified subject ID, COVID-19 status, age in years and sex.

About this clone itself: Its antigen has not been determined. One base away there is no much larger clone; base qualities are not given.

TCRbeta CDR3 regions were amplified from genomic DNA using the immunoSEQ Assay, a bias-controlled multiplex PCR. The study's own analysis went as follows. Within the assay, amplification of reference gene primers was used to estimate how many nucleated cells each sample contained. To quantify the absolute abundance of each unique TCRbeta CDR3 rearrangement, sequence reads were collapsed and filtered. For each sample, productive Simpson clonality was calculated by taking the square root of Simpson's diversity index across productive rearrangements. This immuneACCESS table, as held by TCRdb, lists in-frame sequences with V and J called but not all clones. Of the missing ones, under half trace to an unresolved V gene in checked studies; the others have no known cause. The D gene and trimming were derived from the DNA, and the V and J assignments and clone size from that table. This sample holds roughly 380,000 clones; approximately 80% were observed only once. The ten largest make up approximately 1% of the sample.

The CDR3 sequence holds 17 residues, the cysteine and phenylalanine included. Kept here is only the CDR3 DNA, which spans 51 bases and is read in frame from base 1. V lost 0 bases and J lost 2 bases, and the count of bases not matched to a germline gene is 5. In the germline V gene (reference sequence), CDR1 corresponds to MNHEY and CDR2 to SMNVEV. Each collaborating institution followed its own protocols to collect whole blood in K2EDTA tubes. For TCRbeta analysis, collaborators shipped samples as frozen whole blood, isolated PBMCs, or DNA extracted from either of those sample types. Here is what the overall study found, with its caveats: How much clinical and demographic metadata was included differed by source and by participant, and the metadata was provided uncurated.

Sequencing was carried out using peripheral blood. This TCR came from a human donor with acute or convalescent COVID-19. The donor label of this sample is uncertain. The chain employs TRBV27 and TRBJ2-7; 12 central bases correspond to TRBD2. This receptor has the CDR3 CASSLSGTSGSTYEQYF. The bases read TGTGCCAGCAGTTTATCTGGGACTAGCGGGTCAACCTACGAGCAGTACTTC.